The present entry profiles one T cell receptor (beta chain) with its context. Its antigen is as yet unknown. The table came from immunoSEQ multiplex PCR; TCRdb's copy has only in-frame clones and leaves some out. The sample has millions of clones, more than 85% seen once. The sample comes from a study of shared clonotypes between healthy human individuals. Study conclusions and caveats: Generally, naive subsets came out with larger estimated richness than memory subsets.

CDR3 size: 18 residues. CDR1 SQVTM and CDR2 ANQGSEA come from the germline V gene. V lost 4 bases and J lost 6; bases outside the gene matches: 17. This receptor was obtained from a man aged 18 to 30 in good health. Some clones in this sample may be carry-over from other donors' samples. Sequencing input: naive CD4+ T cells from PBMCs. Documented subset: CD45RA+ positively selected. V and J are TRBV29-1 and TRBJ2-4, with 11 positions matching TRBD2. The CDR3 is CSVVPPGLAGPTGNIQYF. CDR3 coding DNA: TGCAGCGTTGTACCCCCTGGACTAGCGGGTCCCACAGGAAACATTCAGTACTTC.